These T cell receptor beta chains were read from a single sample in a study of cytomegalovirus exposure and HLA in healthy donors. The table came from immunoSEQ multiplex PCR; TCRdb's copy has only in-frame clones and leaves some out. This table holds about 40,000 clones, approximately 75% found once. Source material: PBMCs. The receptors derive from a man aged 35-49 years in good health and CMV-seronegative. The CDR3 runs from the conserved cysteine through the conserved F or W. The D gene is left open where the match is weak. A clone size is listed for some rows: how often the clone was seen (once, few, many), or a class if it is expanded.

D	size	J	V	CDR3	DNA
NA	NA	TRBJ1-2	TRBV5-1	CASSLVQGSNYGYTF	TGCGCCAGCAGCTTGGTTCAGGGGTCGAACTATGGCTACACCTTC
NA	NA	TRBJ1-2	TRBV6-1	CASSGRTANYGYTF	TGTGCCAGCAGTGGTCGGACAGCCAACTATGGCTACACCTTC
TRBD1	NA	TRBJ2-7	TRBV19	CASSKTGTADYEQYF	TGTGCCAGTAGTAAAACCGGGACAGCCGACTACGAGCAGTACTTC
TRBD2	NA	TRBJ2-5	TRBV6-1	CASSEAVGGQETQYF	TGTGCCAGCAGTGAAGCAGTCGGGGGGCAAGAGACCCAGTACTTC
TRBD1	few	TRBJ2-7	TRBV4-1	CASSQAQGYQQYF	TGCGCCAGCAGCCAAGCACAGGGGTACCAGCAGTACTTC
NA	few	TRBJ1-1	TRBV7-3	CASSATGSTEAFF	TGTGCCAGCAGCGCCACAGGGAGCACTGAAGCTTTCTTT
NA	NA	TRBJ2-1	TRBV27	CASSFRGANNEQFF	TGTGCCAGCAGTTTCCGGGGGGCGAACAATGAGCAGTTCTTC
TRBD1	NA	TRBJ1-3	TRBV7-6	CASSLTTGQVPGNTIYF	TGTGCCAGCAGCTTAACAACGGGACAGGTTCCTGGAAACACCATATATTTT
TRBD1	NA	TRBJ2-7	TRBV6-6	CASSYGDRSSDEQYF	TGTGCCAGCAGTTACGGGGACAGGTCCAGCGACGAGCAGTACTTC
TRBD2	few	TRBJ2-1	TRBV4-1	CASSPGTSGGENQFF	TGCGCCAGCAGCCCGGGGACTAGCGGGGGGGAAAACCAGTTCTTC
TRBD1	NA	TRBJ1-2	TRBV15	CATSRGTGTDGYTF	TGTGCCACCAGCAGAGGGACAGGGACAGATGGCTACACCTTC
NA	NA	TRBJ1-1	TRBV6-5	CASSYGGHSSTEAFF	TGTGCCAGCAGTTACGGGGGACATAGCAGCACTGAAGCTTTCTTT
TRBD1	NA	TRBJ1-1	TRBV7-8	CASSSTGGVRGTEAFF	TGTGCCAGCAGCTCGACAGGGGGAGTGCGGGGCACTGAAGCTTTCTTT
TRBD2	NA	TRBJ2-2	TRBV4-3	CASSQDPTSGGPNTGELFF	TGCGCCAGCAGCCAAGATCCGACTAGCGGGGGTCCGAACACCGGGGAGCTGTTTTTT
TRBD1	NA	TRBJ2-7	TRBV10-3	CAISEGEGTGREQYF	TGTGCCATCAGTGAGGGGGAGGGGACAGGGCGCGAGCAGTACTTC
NA	NA	TRBJ1-6	TRBV2	CASSEQGSGLNSPLHF	TGTGCCAGCAGTGAACAGGGATCCGGACTAAATTCACCCCTCCACTTT
NA	NA	TRBJ1-3	TRBV15	CATSSDRGNTIYF	TGTGCCACCAGCAGCGACAGGGGAAACACCATATATTTT
NA	few	TRBJ2-5	TRBV27	CASRRSGETQYF	TGTGCCAGCCGGCGGAGTGGGGAGACCCAGTACTTC
NA	NA	TRBJ2-2	TRBV12-5	CASGWGSGAGGTGELFF	TGTGCTAGTGGTTGGGGCTCGGGTGCAGGGGGGACCGGGGAGCTGTTTTTT
NA	NA	TRBJ1-1	TRBV6-5	CASSWSPGNTEAFF	TGTGCCAGCAGTTGGTCTCCAGGGAACACTGAAGCTTTCTTT
NA	NA	TRBJ1-5	TRBV29-1	CSVAGHSNQPQHF	TGCAGCGTTGCAGGCCATAGCAATCAGCCCCAGCATTTT
TRBD1	NA	TRBJ2-7	TRBV7-9	CASKADRALIHEQYF	TGTGCCAGCAAAGCCGACAGGGCTTTAATCCACGAGCAGTACTTC
TRBD1	once	TRBJ1-5	TRBV7-2	CASSLDPDRSYSNQPQHF	TGTGCCAGCAGCTTAGACCCGGACAGGTCCTATAGCAATCAGCCCCAGCATTTT
TRBD2	NA	TRBJ2-7	TRBV4-2	CASSQELAGGSSYEQYF	TGTGCCAGCAGCCAAGAACTAGCGGGGGGTAGCTCCTACGAGCAGTACTTC
NA	NA	TRBJ1-1	TRBV11-1	CASSLLGGAEAFF	TGTGCCAGCAGCTTATTAGGCGGGGCTGAAGCTTTCTTT
TRBD2	NA	TRBJ2-7	TRBV9	CASSLDPGGAYEQYF	TGTGCCAGCAGCCTCGATCCGGGGGGGGCCTACGAGCAGTACTTC
NA	NA	TRBJ2-7	TRBV6-5	CASSYSGAGEQYF	TGTGCCAGCAGTTACTCGGGGGCGGGTGAGCAGTACTTC
NA	NA	TRBJ2-1	TRBV25-1	CASSVLDSEQFF	TGTGCCAGCAGCGTCCTAGATTCTGAGCAGTTCTTC
NA	NA	TRBJ2-2	TRBV2	CASSVQQNTGELFF	TGTGCCAGCAGTGTTCAACAGAACACCGGGGAGCTGTTTTTT
TRBD1	NA	TRBJ1-2	TRBV18	CASSPDRGLGYTF	TGTGCCAGCTCACCGGACAGGGGGCTTGGCTACACCTTC
NA	few	TRBJ1-5	TRBV28	CASSPGQFNQPQHF	TGTGCCAGCAGTCCTGGACAGTTTAATCAGCCCCAGCATTTT
TRBD2	NA	TRBJ2-5	TRBV2	CASRQTSGERGTQYF	TGTGCCAGCAGACAGACTAGCGGGGAACGCGGGACCCAGTACTTC
TRBD1	NA	TRBJ1-1	TRBV7-8	CASSTSRQGLANTEAFF	TGTGCCAGCAGCACCAGTAGACAGGGGCTGGCGAACACTGAAGCTTTCTTT
NA	NA	TRBJ1-2	TRBV11-2	CATLNLRGGESAGYTF	TGTGCCACCCTCAATCTGCGTGGAGGGGAGTCGGCTGGCTACACCTTC
NA	NA	TRBJ1-4	TRBV2	CASSVPTATNEKLFF	TGTGCCAGCAGTGTCCCCACAGCAACTAATGAAAAACTGTTTTTT
TRBD1	NA	TRBJ1-1	TRBV4-1	CASSQQGTGVAEAFF	TGCGCCAGCAGCCAACAAGGGACAGGGGTGGCTGAAGCTTTCTTT
NA	few	TRBJ1-6	TRBV25-1	CASSESWGVGNSPLHF	TGTGCCAGCAGTGAATCGTGGGGGGTTGGTAATTCACCCCTCCACTTT